One sample yielded the 21 T cell receptor beta chains listed below, sequenced in a study of identical twins. TCRdb used MiXCR to reprocess the 5' RACE reads, holding one entry per CDR3 protein. The top ten hold about 1.5% of the sample, which has about 920,000 distinct CDR3 sequences, 9% to 15% seen once. These records were also assigned to another study, of yellow fever vaccine responses in identical twins.

The sample consisted of PBMCs. These receptors all stem from a woman younger than 30 in good health.

V usage is TRBV6-1 and J usage is TRBJ2-2; TRBD1 agrees at 8 bases. V trimming: 6 bases; J trimming: 1 base; junction bases outside the gene matches: 7. Looked up from germline, CDR1 is MNHNS and CDR2 is SASEGT. This CDR3 is 16 amino acids long. The CDR3 region is CASRGPGGWNTGELFF. The CDR3 DNA follows: TGTGCCAGCAGGGGACCAGGGGGCTGGAACACCGGGGAGCTGTTTTTT.

This clonotype was seen at least ten times. The V gene is TRBV6-6, the J gene TRBJ2-7; TRBD2 might be the D (6 bases). In germline, CDR1 is MNHNY, CDR2 SVGAGI (reference sequence). Trimming stripped 4 bases from V and 1 base from J, with 8 bases between. This CDR3 region has 13 residues. For the CDR3, the DNA is TGTGCCAGCAGTTCCGGAGGGTCCTACGAGCAGTACGTC. Encoded protein: CASSSGGSYEQYV.

This clonotype occurred a few times. The J gene is TRBJ2-7, the V gene TRBV7-2; TRBD1 might be the D (6 bases). V lost 3 bases and J lost 5, with 11 bases in between. The length of the CDR3 is 13 residues. Germline V lookup: CDR1 SGHTA, CDR2 FQGNSA. The CDR3 here is CASSLKYRDEQYF. The DNA of the CDR3 is TGTGCCAGCAGCTTGAAGTACAGGGACGAGCAGTACTTC.

This clonotype was counted a few times. The chain combines TRBV29-1 with TRBJ2-3, with D unresolved. Trimming stripped 2 bases from V and 0 bases from J, with 6 bases between. The CDR3 length is 13 residues. CDR1 is SQVTM, CDR2 ANQGSEA, per germline. CDR3 amino acids: CSVERQSTDTQYF. Written as DNA, the CDR3 is TGCAGCGTTGAAAGGCAGAGCACAGATACGCAGTATTTT.

The rearrangement uses TRBV10-3 and TRBJ1-6, with 10 bases matching TRBD1. J lost 10 bases, V lost 11 bases, and 8 bases had no gene match. The V gene's germline CDR1 is ENHRY and CDR2 SYGVKD. The CDR3 length is 13 residues. The CDR3 spells CAPTGTGASPLHF. CDR3 nucleotide sequence: TGTGCCCCGACCGGGACAGGGGCATCACCCCTCCACTTT.

The genes are TRBV3-1 and TRBJ2-5, with D unclear. The CDR3 has 12 amino acids. Trimming removed 1 base from V and 9 bases from J, with 9 bases in between. Germline lookup yields CDR1 LGHDT and CDR2 YNNKEL (reference sequence). The CDR3 spells CASSQGGVSQYF. CDR3 DNA sequence: TGTGCCAGCAGCCAAGGTGGGGTGTCCCAGTACTTC.

This clonotype was counted ten times or more. The rearrangement uses TRBV5-1 and TRBJ2-3; TRBD2 agrees at 10 bases. Trimming took 1 base from V and 2 from J; bases not matched to a gene: 4. The CDR3 is 16 amino acids. Germline CDR1 reads SGHRS; CDR2 reads YFSETQ. CDR3 amino acids: CASSLPGTSDTDTQYF. The CDR3 coding sequence is TGCGCCAGCAGCTTGCCCGGGACTAGCGACACAGATACGCAGTATTTT.

V gene TRBV5-1 combines with J gene TRBJ1-4; the D gene is possibly TRBD1 (5 bases). The CDR3 is 14 residues long. The V end was cut by 3 bases, the J end by 5 bases, with 11 bases between. The germline V gene encodes CDR1 SGHRS and CDR2 YFSETQ. CDR3 sequence (DNA): TGCGCCAGCAGCTCGGGACCGTCCAATGAAAAACTGTTTTTT. Amino acids: CASSSGPSNEKLFF.

This clonotype was seen more than once but under ten times. The chain employs TRBV20-1 and TRBJ2-1; D possibly corresponds to TRBD2 (7 bases). The CDR3 extends over 16 amino acids. Germline V CDR1 and CDR2: DFQATT, SNEGSKA (reference sequence). Trimming removed 0 bases at V and 1 base at J, with 13 bases between. CDR3 residues: CSARDPRGGSYNEQFF. CDR3 bases: TGCAGTGCTAGAGACCCTAGGGGGGGATCCTACAATGAGCAGTTCTTC.

This clonotype showed up just a few times. The V and J genes are TRBV5-5 and TRBJ2-7, with D perhaps matching TRBD2 (7 bases). The ends were cut back, 0 bases at V and 3 bases at J, with 13 bases in the middle. This CDR3 has 15 amino acids. Germline lookup yields CDR1 SGHKS and CDR2 YYEKEE (reference sequence). The CDR3 loop is CASSLGTGGIYEQYF. Written as DNA, the CDR3 is TGTGCCAGCAGCTTGGGTACGGGGGGCATCTACGAGCAGTACTTC.

The table lists this clonotype with a few counts. The CDR3 region is CASSFTDSLTYEQYF. The CDR3 DNA follows: TGCGCCAGCAGCTTCACGGACAGCCTCACCTACGAGCAGTACTTC. The chain couples TRBV5-1 to TRBJ2-7; tentative D call: TRBD1 (6 bases). CDR1 is SGHRS and CDR2 is YFSETQ in the germline V gene. This CDR3 is built from 15 residues. The ends were cut back, 2 bases at V and 2 bases at J, with 14 bases in the middle.

This clonotype has more than one count but fewer than ten. This rearrangement joins TRBV12-3 or TRBV12-4 to TRBJ2-1, with 8 bases identical to TRBD2. V shed 7 bases, J shed 9 bases, and the junction held 14 bases outside the gene matches. The CDR3 is made up of 15 amino acids. The CDR3 here is CASTHPGTSGREQFF. CDR3 sequence (DNA): TGTGCCAGCACCCACCCCGGGACTAGTGGCCGTGAGCAGTTCTTC.

The rearrangement joins TRBV7-6 to TRBJ2-3; a weak D match, TRBD2 (7 bases). Germline CDR1 reads SGHVS; CDR2 reads FNYEAQ. The CDR3 extends over 16 amino acids. V was clipped by 2 bases and J by 0 bases, with 12 bases between them. The CDR3 nucleotides read TGTGCCAGCAGCTTAAGGGGGGGGCCTAGCACAGATACGCAGTATTTT. It translates to CASSLRGGPSTDTQYF.

Only a few counts were recorded for this clonotype. This chain uses TRBV5-5 with TRBJ2-5; 7 bases are a match to TRBD2. Germline CDR1 and CDR2: SGHKS and YYEKEE (reference sequence). The CDR3 loop spans 14 amino acids. V shed 0 bases and J 5 bases; nucleotides not matched to a gene: 4. Written as DNA, the CDR3 is TGTGCCAGCAGCTTGGGGGGAGGGACGGAGACCCAGTACTTC. Amino acid sequence: CASSLGGGTETQYF.

This clonotype was counted only a few times. The CDR3 protein is CAISETRLGYEQYV. The CDR3 region has the DNA TGTGCCATCAGTGAGACACGACTAGGCTACGAGCAGTACGTC. The rearrangement uses TRBV10-3 and TRBJ2-7, with D perhaps matching TRBD2 (6 bases). CDR3 length: 14 amino acids. V lost 2 bases and J lost 3, with 11 bases in between. Germline CDR1 and CDR2: ENHRY and SYGVKD.

The DNA for the CDR3 is TGTGCCAGCAGCGGGGTGGGACACCAGTACGAGCAGTACGTC. Encoded protein: CASSGVGHQYEQYV. The V call is TRBV7-9, the J call TRBJ2-7; weak D call: TRBD1 (6 bases). V shed 5 bases and J shed 4 bases, with 15 bases lying between them. CDR1 is SEHNR, CDR2 FQNEAQ, per germline (reference sequence). The CDR3 length is 14 residues.

There are a few counts of this clonotype. The genes are TRBV12-3 or TRBV12-4 and TRBJ1-1; D is possibly TRBD1 (5 bases). The CDR3 runs 14 residues. V gave up 5 bases and J gave up 2 bases, with 12 bases separating them. The CDR3 region is CASSRSTANTEAFF. The CDR3 DNA reads as TGTGCCAGCAGTCGGTCGACAGCTAACACTGAAGCTTTCTTT.

V is TRBV5-1 and J is TRBJ2-1, with 9 bases identical to TRBD2. The length of the CDR3 is 18 residues. CDR1 is SGHRS, CDR2 YFSETQ, per germline. The V and J ends lost 0 bases and 8 bases, in that order; junction bases with no gene match: 15. CDR3 DNA: TGCGCCAGCAGCTTGGGCCCCGGCTCTAGCGGGATTAGCTATGAGCAGTTCTTC. This encodes CASSLGPGSSGISYEQFF.

This chain links TRBV18 with TRBJ1-4, with D tentatively TRBD1 (5 bases). Germline V gene sequence: CDR1 KGHSH, CDR2 LQKENI. The CDR3 is 15 residues long. Trimming removed 3 bases from V and 7 bases from J, with 15 bases in between. The CDR3 sequence: CASSPSSGLGEKLFF. The CDR3 DNA follows: TGTGCCAGCTCACCGAGTTCAGGGCTGGGTGAAAAACTGTTTTTT.

The V gene is TRBV28, the J gene TRBJ1-1, with a possible D match to TRBD1 (5 bases). The V end lost 8 bases, the J end lost 1 base, and 11 bases lay between the germline ends. The CDR3 runs to 13 residues. Germline V CDR1 and CDR2: MDHEN, SYDVKM. The CDR3 nucleotides read TGTGCCAGCCAAATAGGGGCGAACACTGAAGCTTTCTTT. Protein sequence: CASQIGANTEAFF. The full variable domain, rest sourced from reference TRBV28 and TRBJ1-1, is DVKVTQSSRYLVKRTGEKVFLECVQDMDHENMFWYRQDPGLGLRLIYFSYDVKMKEKGDIPEGYSVSREKKERFSLILESASTNQTSMYLCASQIGANTEAFFGQGTRLTVV.

On this clonotype: At one end the junction does not follow the germline gene, possibly because of a read error. The rearrangement links TRBV3-1 to TRBJ1-5; 7 nucleotides line up with TRBD1. The CDR3 sequence is 14 residues long. The germline V gene encodes CDR1 LGHDT and CDR2 YNNKEL (reference sequence). DNA of the CDR3: TGTCCCAGCAGCCCGGGACAGAGCAATCAGCCCCAGCATTTT. This encodes CPSSPGQSNQPQHF.